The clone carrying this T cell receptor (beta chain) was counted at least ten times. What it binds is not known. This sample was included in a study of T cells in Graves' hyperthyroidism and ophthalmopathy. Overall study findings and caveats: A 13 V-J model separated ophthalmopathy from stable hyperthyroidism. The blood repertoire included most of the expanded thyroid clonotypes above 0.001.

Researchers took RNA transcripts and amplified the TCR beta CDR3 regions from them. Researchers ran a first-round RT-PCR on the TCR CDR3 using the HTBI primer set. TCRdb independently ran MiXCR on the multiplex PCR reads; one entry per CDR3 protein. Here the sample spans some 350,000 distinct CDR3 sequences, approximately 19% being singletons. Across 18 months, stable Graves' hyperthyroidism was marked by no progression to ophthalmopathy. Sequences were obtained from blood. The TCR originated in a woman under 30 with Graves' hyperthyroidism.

Here the CDR3 reads CASSQGRGETQYF. Here the CDR3 DNA reads TGTGCCAGCAGTCAAGGCCGGGGAGAGACCCAGTACTTC. This chain joins TRBV6-1 and TRBJ2-5; tentatively, D is TRBD2 (5 bases). Germline CDR1 is MNHNS and CDR2 is SASEGT. Trimming took off 5 bases at V and 4 bases at J, with 11 bases between the two ends. The CDR3 is 13 amino acids.